The clone carrying this TCR beta chain occurred a few times. The antigen is unknown. The J segment lost 3 bases and the V segment lost 4 bases, leaving 12 bases of the junction unmatched. Germline V CDR1 and CDR2: SGHRS, YFSETQ. The CDR3 covers 18 residues. This entry belongs to a study of cytomegalovirus exposure and HLA in healthy donors. Study findings and constraints: Per published accounts, TCR beta sequences correctly predicted the HLA-A and HLA-B alleles of most subjects. A few V segments could not be told apart, such as TRBV6-2 and TRBV6-3, and were left out. What a later analysis reportedly showed was that an Asian-associated ancestry cluster had fewer N-insertions than the approximately 700-donor mean.

Vbeta (60) and Jbeta (13) primers were used in the PCR. Here immunoSEQ multiplex PCR was the method, and the copy in TCRdb shows in-frame clones only, minus some. Here the sample spans 140,000 to 150,000 clones, roughly 65% being singletons. Each donor was healthy, and each was a bone marrow donor. The clonotype originates from a man aged 55-75 years in good health and CMV-seronegative. The chain joins TRBV5-1 to TRBJ2-7; 14 bases map to TRBD2. Sequencing was carried out using PBMCs. In DNA form, the CDR3 reads TGCGCCAGCAGCGGCGGGACTAGCGGGAGTATGGGGAACTACGAGCAGTACTTC. The encoded protein is CASSGGTSGSMGNYEQYF.